What follows is one TCR beta chain and its context. As to treatment: 15 to 20 received Ad26.COV2.S at low or high dose, single or two shots; five or six received placebo; per-sample allocation not given. The investigators took samples on day 63 after the first vaccine or placebo injection. Generated by immunoSEQ multiplex PCR, the TCRdb table keeps only in-frame clones and is missing some. Of about 320,000 clones in the sample, around 83% were seen once. The ends lost 2 bases at V and 9 bases at J; junction bases unmatched: 8. Germline CDR1 and CDR2: LGHDT and YNNKEL (reference sequence). The CDR3 consists of 16 residues. The data stem from a study of Ad26.COV2.S vaccination and SARS-CoV-2 variants.

Sequenced here: peripheral blood, sampled in a trial of Ad26.COV2.S vaccine versus placebo. This receptor was identified in a person aged 18-60 years who received the Ad26.COV2.S COVID-19 vaccine or a placebo. The genes are TRBV3-1 (or the pseudogene TRBV3-2) and TRBJ2-1; 12 bases match TRBD2. DNA for the CDR3: TGTGCCAGCAGCCAAACCCGACTAGCGGGGGAGGTTGAGCAGTTCTTC. Its protein product is CASSQTRLAGEVEQFF.